This TCR beta chain was identified in a study of blood T cell repertoires in COVID-19. Across the study: Italy, Spain and the United States were the sources of the convalescent and acute COVID-19 samples.

V dropped 2 bases and J dropped 4 bases, with 17 bases sitting between them. The germline gives CDR1 KGHSH, CDR2 LQKENI. The CDR3 extends over 16 amino acids. Produced via immunoSEQ multiplex PCR; TCRdb's table is partial and in-frame only. Here the sample spans tens of thousands of clones, 83% being singletons. V gene TRBV18 combines with J gene TRBJ1-2; a possible D gene is TRBD1 (5 bases). Input material: peripheral blood. The TCR was taken from a man aged 35-49 years with acute or convalescent COVID-19. The CDR3 spells CASSPMTDAYSYGYTF. DNA for the CDR3: TGTGCCAGCTCACCAATGACAGACGCTTATTCCTATGGCTACACCTTC.